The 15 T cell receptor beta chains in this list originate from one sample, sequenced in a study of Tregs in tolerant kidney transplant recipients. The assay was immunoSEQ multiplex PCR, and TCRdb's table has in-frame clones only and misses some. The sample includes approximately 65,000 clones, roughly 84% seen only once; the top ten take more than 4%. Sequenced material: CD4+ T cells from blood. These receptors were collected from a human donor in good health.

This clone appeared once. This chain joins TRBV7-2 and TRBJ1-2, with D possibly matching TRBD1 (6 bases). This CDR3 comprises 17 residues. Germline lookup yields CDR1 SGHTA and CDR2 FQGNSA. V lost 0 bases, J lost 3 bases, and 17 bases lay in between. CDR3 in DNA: TGTGCCAGCAGCTTAGCCCTACCCGGGGGCGTGGACTATGGCTACACCTTC. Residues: CASSLALPGGVDYGYTF.

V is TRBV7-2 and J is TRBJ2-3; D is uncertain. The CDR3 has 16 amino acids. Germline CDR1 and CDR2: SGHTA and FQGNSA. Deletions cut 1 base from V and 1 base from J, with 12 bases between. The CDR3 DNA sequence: TGTGCCAGCAGCTTAGGCTTAGGCCAACGCACAGATACGCAGTATTTT. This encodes CASSLGLGQRTDTQYF.

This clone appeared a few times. The DNA of the CDR3 is TGTGCCAGCAGCACAGACAGGGGGAGGGTCTACGAGCAGTACTTC. Its translation is CASSTDRGRVYEQYF. The chain has TRBV7-2 and TRBJ2-7; 9 nucleotides align to TRBD1. V lost 5 bases, J lost 3 bases, and 8 bases stayed unmatched. The CDR3 runs to 15 residues. CDR1 is SGHTA and CDR2 is FQGNSA in the germline V gene.

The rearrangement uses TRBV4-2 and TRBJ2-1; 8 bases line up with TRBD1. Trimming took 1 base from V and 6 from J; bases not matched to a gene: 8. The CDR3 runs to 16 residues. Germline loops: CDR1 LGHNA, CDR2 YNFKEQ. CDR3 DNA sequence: TGTGCCAGCAGCCAAGGGATAGGACAGGGTCCCAATGAGCAGTTCTTC. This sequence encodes CASSQGIGQGPNEQFF.

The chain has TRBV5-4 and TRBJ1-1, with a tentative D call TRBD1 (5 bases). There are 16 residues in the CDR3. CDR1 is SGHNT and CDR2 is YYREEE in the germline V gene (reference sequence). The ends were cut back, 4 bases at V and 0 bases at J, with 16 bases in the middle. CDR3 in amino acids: CASSRGGGKMNTEAFF. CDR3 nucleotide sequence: TGTGCCAGCAGCCGCGGCGGGGGAAAGATGAACACTGAAGCTTTCTTT. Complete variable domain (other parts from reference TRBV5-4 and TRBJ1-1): ETGVTQSPTHLIKTRGQQVTLRCSSQSGHNTVSWYQQALGQGPQFIFQYYREEENGRGNFPPRFSGLQFPNYSSELNVNALELDDSALYLCASSRGGGKMNTEAFFGQGTRLTVV.

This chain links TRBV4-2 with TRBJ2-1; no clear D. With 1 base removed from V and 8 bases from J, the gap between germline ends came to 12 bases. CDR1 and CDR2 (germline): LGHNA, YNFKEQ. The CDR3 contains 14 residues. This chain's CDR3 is CASSQVNPAHEQFF. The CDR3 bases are TGTGCCAGCAGCCAAGTTAACCCCGCCCATGAGCAGTTCTTC.

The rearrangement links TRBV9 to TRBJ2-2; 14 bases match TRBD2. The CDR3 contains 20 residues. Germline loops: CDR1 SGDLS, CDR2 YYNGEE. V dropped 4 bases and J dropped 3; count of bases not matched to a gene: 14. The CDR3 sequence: CASSSGLAGVFGSDTGELFF. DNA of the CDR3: TGTGCCAGCAGCTCGGGACTAGCGGGAGTATTCGGTTCCGACACCGGGGAGCTGTTTTTT.

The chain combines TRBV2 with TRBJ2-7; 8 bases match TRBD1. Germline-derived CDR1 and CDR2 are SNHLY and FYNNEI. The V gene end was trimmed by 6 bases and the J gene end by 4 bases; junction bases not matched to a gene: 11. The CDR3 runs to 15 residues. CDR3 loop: CASREGQELTYEQYF. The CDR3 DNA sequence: TGTGCCAGCAGGGAGGGACAGGAACTAACTTACGAGCAGTACTTC.

The CDR3: CASSFGQGGNEQYF. DNA of the CDR3: TGTGCCAGCAGTTTTGGACAGGGGGGGAACGAGCAGTACTTC. The gene calls are TRBV6-6 and TRBJ2-7; 10 bases map to TRBD1. The trim removed 4 bases at V and 5 bases at J, leaving 5 bases unmatched. CDR1 and CDR2 (germline): MNHNY, SVGAGI (reference sequence). The CDR3 extends over 14 amino acids.

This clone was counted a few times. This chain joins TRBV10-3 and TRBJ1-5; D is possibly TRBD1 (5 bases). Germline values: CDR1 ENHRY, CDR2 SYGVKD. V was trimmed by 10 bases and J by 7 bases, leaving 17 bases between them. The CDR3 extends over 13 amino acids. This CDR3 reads CASRQNREQPQHF. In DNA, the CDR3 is TGTGCCAGCAGACAGAATCGGGAGCAGCCCCAGCATTTT.

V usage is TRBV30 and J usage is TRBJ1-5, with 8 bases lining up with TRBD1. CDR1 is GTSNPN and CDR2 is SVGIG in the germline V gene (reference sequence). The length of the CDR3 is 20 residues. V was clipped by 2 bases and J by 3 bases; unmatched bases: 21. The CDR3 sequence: CAWSFSHMVGGQVYNQPQHF. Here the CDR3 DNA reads TGTGCCTGGAGTTTTTCCCACATGGTTGGGGGACAGGTTTACAATCAGCCCCAGCATTTT.

Written as DNA, the CDR3 is TGTGCCAGCAGTGAACGACCAGGATCAAACTATGGCTACACCTTC. Amino acids: CASSERPGSNYGYTF. The rearrangement joins TRBV6-1 to TRBJ1-2; the D is unclear. Germline V lookup: CDR1 MNHNS, CDR2 SASEGT. The CDR3 extends over 15 amino acids. V dropped 2 bases and J dropped 2 bases, with 12 bases sitting between them.

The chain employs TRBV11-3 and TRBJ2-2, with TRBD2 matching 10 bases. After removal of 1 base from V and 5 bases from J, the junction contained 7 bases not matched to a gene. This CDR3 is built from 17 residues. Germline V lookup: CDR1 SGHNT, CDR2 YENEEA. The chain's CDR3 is CASSLGRLAGVTGELFF. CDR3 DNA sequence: TGTGCCAGCAGCTTAGGGAGGCTAGCGGGAGTAACCGGGGAGCTGTTTTTT.

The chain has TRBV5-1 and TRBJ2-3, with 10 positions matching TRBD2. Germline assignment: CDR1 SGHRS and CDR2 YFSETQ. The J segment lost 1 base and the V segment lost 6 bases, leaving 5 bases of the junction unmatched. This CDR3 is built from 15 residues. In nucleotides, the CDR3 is TGCGCCAGCACTCTAGCGGGAGTGGGCACAGATACGCAGTATTTT. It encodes CASTLAGVGTDTQYF.

CDR3 nucleotide sequence: TGTGCCAGCAGCTTGGGACTAGCGGGAATGCAGGAGCAGTACTTC. This translates into CASSLGLAGMQEQYF. The rearrangement joins TRBV5-4 to TRBJ2-7, with 11 bases that match TRBD2. J gave up 7 bases and V 0 bases, and 6 bases lay outside the gene matches. The CDR3 contains 15 residues. Germline assignment: CDR1 SGHNT and CDR2 YYREEE (reference sequence).